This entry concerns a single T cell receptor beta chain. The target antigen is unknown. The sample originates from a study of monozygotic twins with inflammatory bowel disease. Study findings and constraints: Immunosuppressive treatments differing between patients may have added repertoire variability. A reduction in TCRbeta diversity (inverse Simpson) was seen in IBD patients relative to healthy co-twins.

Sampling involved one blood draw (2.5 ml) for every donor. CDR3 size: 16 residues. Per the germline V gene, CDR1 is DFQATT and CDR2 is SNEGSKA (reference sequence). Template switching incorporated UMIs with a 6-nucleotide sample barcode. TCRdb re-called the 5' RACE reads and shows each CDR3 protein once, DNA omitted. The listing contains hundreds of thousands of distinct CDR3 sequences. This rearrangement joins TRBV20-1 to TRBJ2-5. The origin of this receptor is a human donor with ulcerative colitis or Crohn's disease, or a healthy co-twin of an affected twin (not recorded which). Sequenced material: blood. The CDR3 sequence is CSARVLDRPVQETQYF.